This is a list of T cell receptor beta chains from one sample in a study of blood T cell repertoires in COVID-19. Sequenced by immunoSEQ multiplex PCR; TCRdb stores in-frame clones only, minus some. The sample includes a few hundred thousand clones, approximately 84% seen only once; the top ten take almost 4.5%. Sequences were obtained from peripheral blood. These receptors were collected from a man aged 45 to 65 with acute or convalescent COVID-19. CDR3s include the opening cysteine and the closing phenylalanine or tryptophan. The D gene is left open where the match is weak. Rows give clone size only sometimes, using once, few, many, or a class for an expanded clone.

cdr3_nt,cdr3_aa,clone_size,v_call,j_call,d_call
TGCGCCAGCAGACAGGGACAGGGCGGCACTGAAGCTTTCTTT,CASRQGQGGTEAFF,.,TRBV23-1,TRBJ1-1,TRBD1
TGTGCCAGCAGTTACGAGGCAGGGGATTACAATGAGCAGTTCTTC,CASSYEAGDYNEQFF,.,TRBV6-6,TRBJ2-1,.
TGTGCCAGCAGCTTAGAAGTAGTATTAGATACGCAGTATTTT,CASSLEVVLDTQYF,.,TRBV7-9,TRBJ2-3,.
TGCAGTGCTAGTCAGGGCCGCAATGATTGGCCCCAGCATTTT,CSASQGRNDWPQHF,.,TRBV20-1,TRBJ1-5,.
TGTGCCAGCAGCTTAGGGGAGGGGTATGGCTACACCTTC,CASSLGEGYGYTF,few,TRBV11-2,TRBJ1-2,.
TGCGCCAGCAGCTTGACTCCTCGGACACAGAGCACAGATACGCAGTATTTT,CASSLTPRTQSTDTQYF,.,TRBV5-1,TRBJ2-3,.
TGCGCCAGCAGTCAAGGGACAGGTCCGGTGGAGACCCAGTACTTC,CASSQGTGPVETQYF,.,TRBV5-1,TRBJ2-5,TRBD1
TGTGCCAGCAGCCAAGCCCCGACAGTTACCTACGAGCAGTACTTC,CASSQAPTVTYEQYF,.,TRBV14,TRBJ2-7,.
TGCGCCAGCAGCCAGAGGTTGGCGGCAGGGGGCTACGGCTACACCTTC,CASSQRLAAGGYGYTF,.,TRBV10-2,TRBJ1-2,TRBD1
TGTGCCAGCGGGCGACAGGGTTACGAGCAGTACTTC,CASGRQGYEQYF,.,TRBV2,TRBJ2-7,TRBD1
TGTGCCAGCAGCTTAGGGAGGGGAAGGAACAATGAGCAGTTCTTC,CASSLGRGRNNEQFF,.,TRBV7-8,TRBJ2-1,.
TGTGCCGCACAGGGAGCAATGACCGGGGAGCTGTTTTTT,CAAQGAMTGELFF,.,TRBV30,TRBJ2-2,.
TGTGCCAGCAGGCCGGACAGGCAAGAGACCCAGTACTTC,CASRPDRQETQYF,once,TRBV12-3/TRBV12-4,TRBJ2-5,TRBD1
TGTGCCAGCAGCCGGGGTCCGGGCTCGGGGAATGAGCAGTTCTTC,CASSRGPGSGNEQFF,.,TRBV9,TRBJ2-1,.
TGTGCCAGCAGCCACCGACAGGGAGTGGACACCATATATTTT,CASSHRQGVDTIYF,.,TRBV7-9,TRBJ1-3,TRBD1
TGTGCCAGCAGCCCGCGACAGGGGGCGTATGGCTACACCTTC,CASSPRQGAYGYTF,few,TRBV7-9,TRBJ1-2,TRBD1
TGTGCCACCTTCGACCAGGGAGGTTTCTTTGGCTACACCTTC,CATFDQGGFFGYTF,.,TRBV6-6,TRBJ1-2,.
TGTGCCAGTAGTCCCCGGGACAGGGGCTATGGCTACACCTTC,CASSPRDRGYGYTF,.,TRBV19,TRBJ1-2,TRBD1
TGCGCCAGCAGTGACCCGGGGACCAAAAACATTCAGTACTTC,CASSDPGTKNIQYF,.,TRBV10-1,TRBJ2-4,.
TGTGCCAGCAGCCCAGACAGGGAACCCCTCCACTTT,CASSPDREPLHF,.,TRBV3-1/TRBV3-2,TRBJ1-6,TRBD1
TGTGCCAGTAGTCATCGCCCCCACAGGGACATTAACTATGGCTACACCTTC,CASSHRPHRDINYGYTF,.,TRBV19,TRBJ1-2,.
TGCGCCAGCAGCTCCGGGACAGGGCTTCTCTATGGCTACACCTTC,CASSSGTGLLYGYTF,.,TRBV10-2,TRBJ1-2,TRBD1
TGTGCCAGCAGTGAAGAGGCCCTTTGGGGCAATTCACCCCTCCACTTT,CASSEEALWGNSPLHF,.,TRBV2,TRBJ1-6,.
TGCAGTGCCTCGGGGGTAAGAGCTTTCTTT,CSASGVRAFF,.,TRBV20-1,TRBJ1-1,.
TGTGCCATCAGTGGACAGGGCAGCAATCAGCCCCAGCATTTT,CAISGQGSNQPQHF,.,TRBV10-3,TRBJ1-5,TRBD1
TGTGCCAGCAGACAGGGTGAGGGAGGCTACACCTTC,CASRQGEGGYTF,.,TRBV12-3/TRBV12-4,TRBJ1-2,.
TGCAGCGTTGGTTTCGGGACAGGGGGCATAGCGACTGAAGCTTTCTTT,CSVGFGTGGIATEAFF,.,TRBV29-1,TRBJ1-1,TRBD1
TGTGCCAGTAGGGCCCCGGGACAGGGGTTCAATCAGCCCCAGCATTTT,CASRAPGQGFNQPQHF,few,TRBV19,TRBJ1-5,TRBD1
TGTGCCAGCAGCTTGGAGGGACAGGGCAGAAACACCATATATTTT,CASSLEGQGRNTIYF,once,TRBV5-5,TRBJ1-3,TRBD1
TGTGCCAGCTCACCAGGGGCAGGCGTCTCTGGAAACACCATATATTTT,CASSPGAGVSGNTIYF,.,TRBV18,TRBJ1-3,.
TGTGCCAGCTCACCAATTCCAGGGTCTTCTGGAAACACCATATATTTT,CASSPIPGSSGNTIYF,.,TRBV18,TRBJ1-3,.
TGTGCCAGCAGCTTGGAGGTCGGGGGGACTGGAAACACCATATATTTT,CASSLEVGGTGNTIYF,.,TRBV11-2,TRBJ1-3,.
TGTGCCAGCAGCTTTCCTGGGGGGGGAGAGATGGATGGCTACACCTTC,CASSFPGGGEMDGYTF,.,TRBV5-4,TRBJ1-2,.
TGTGCCAGCAGGCTGTCCGGGACTGAGAACACTGAAGCTTTCTTT,CASRLSGTENTEAFF,few,TRBV7-9,TRBJ1-1,.
TGTGCTTCGGGTCGGATGAACACTGAAGCTTTCTTT,CASGRMNTEAFF,few,TRBV19,TRBJ1-1,.
TGTGCCAGCAGTGAACCTGAGGGCTATGGCTACACCTTC,CASSEPEGYGYTF,.,TRBV6-1,TRBJ1-2,.
TGTGCCAGCAGTTTGGGGGGGGTAACAGGAGGAGGGAGGAATTCACCCCTCCACTTT,CASSLGGVTGGGRNSPLHF,.,TRBV27,TRBJ1-6,.
TGTGCCAGCAGGTCAGGGGGCTATCAGCCCCAGCATTTT,CASRSGGYQPQHF,few,TRBV12-3/TRBV12-4,TRBJ1-5,TRBD1
TGTGCCAGCAGCTTAAACGGGGGAGCTAACTATGGCTACACCTTC,CASSLNGGANYGYTF,.,TRBV11-2,TRBJ1-2,.
TGTGCCTGGAGTGTATTCGGGGTACGTCAGCCCCAGCATTTT,CAWSVFGVRQPQHF,.,TRBV30,TRBJ1-5,.
TGCAGCGTTGGAGCGCCGGGACAGATTATTACCGGGGAGCTGTTTTTT,CSVGAPGQIITGELFF,.,TRBV29-1,TRBJ2-2,TRBD1
TGTGCCAGCAGCTTAGGGCGGGGGGGGATCTACGAGCAGTACTTC,CASSLGRGGIYEQYF,.,TRBV7-9,TRBJ2-7,TRBD2
TGTGCCAGCAGCGCCAGAAGGGGCCCTCCAGAGACCCAGTACTTC,CASSARRGPPETQYF,.,TRBV2,TRBJ2-5,.
TGTGCCAGCAGTTCTAGTAGGGACAGGGCCACGAGAACCTTC,CASSSSRDRATRTF,.,TRBV27,TRBJ1-2,TRBD1
TGTGCCAGCAGCGCAGAGGGGGCGCCGGCTAACTATGGCTACACCTTC,CASSAEGAPANYGYTF,.,TRBV9,TRBJ1-2,TRBD1
TGTGCCAGTAGTATAGACAGGACAGCCAGCTATGGCTACACCTTC,CASSIDRTASYGYTF,.,TRBV19,TRBJ1-2,.
TGCGCCAGCAGCGAACGACCCAGGGACGAGCAGTACTTC,CASSERPRDEQYF,.,TRBV10-2,TRBJ2-7,.
TGCGCCAGCAGCCGCACGGGGGGCCTCTATGGCTACACCTTC,CASSRTGGLYGYTF,once,TRBV5-1,TRBJ1-2,.
TGTGCCAGCAGCTTACTACAGGGGGCAGGGGCTTTCTTT,CASSLLQGAGAFF,.,TRBV7-2,TRBJ1-1,TRBD1
TGTGCCAGCAGCCCCCCGGGACAGGAAGCTTTCTTT,CASSPPGQEAFF,.,TRBV6-5,TRBJ1-1,TRBD1
TGCGCCAGCTTCCACGGGTTTATCCTTTGTGGTGGCTACACCTTC,CASFHGFILCGGYTF,once,TRBV23-1,TRBJ1-2,.
TGTGCCAGCAGCTTCGGTGCGGGGGGCAGCTATGGCTACACCTTC,CASSFGAGGSYGYTF,.,TRBV7-9,TRBJ1-2,.
TGTGCCAGCAGTGAAAGGCGGACAGCTATGAACACTGAAGCTTTCTTT,CASSERRTAMNTEAFF,.,TRBV6-1,TRBJ1-1,.